The 8 T cell receptor beta chains listed next were all sequenced from one sample in a study of T cells in Graves' hyperthyroidism and ophthalmopathy. RNA transcripts were the template for amplifying TCR beta CDR3 regions. A first-round RT-PCR of the TCR CDR3 used the HTBI primer set. TCRdb passed the multiplex PCR reads through MiXCR, listing each CDR3 protein once. The sample records 240,000 or so distinct CDR3 sequences, about a sixth being singletons. What was sequenced was blood. These receptors came from a woman aged 18-29 years with Graves' ophthalmopathy.

CDR3 sequence reads: CASSSGGTGGSRQPQHF. CDR3 DNA: TGTGCCAGCAGTTCCGGCGGGACAGGGGGAAGTCGGCAGCCCCAGCATTTT. The chain couples TRBV28 to TRBJ1-5, with 11 bases aligning to TRBD1. The CDR3 spans 17 residues. J was trimmed by 7 bases and V by 4 bases; bases with no gene match: 12. The germline V gene has CDR1 MDHEN and CDR2 SYDVKM. Supplemented by reference TRBV28 and TRBJ1-5, the full variable domain reads DVKVTQSSRYLVKRTGEKVFLECVQDMDHENMFWYRQDPGLGLRLIYFSYDVKMKEKGDIPEGYSVSREKKERFSLILESASTNQTSMYLCASSSGGTGGSRQPQHFGDGTRLSIL.

V usage is TRBV27 and J usage is TRBJ1-1; D may be TRBD1 (5 bases). There are 15 residues in the CDR3. The ends were cut back, 5 bases at V and 1 base at J, with 14 bases in the middle. From germline, CDR1 is MNHEY and CDR2 SMNVEV (reference sequence). The CDR3 loop is CASSPFGAKNTEAFF. In nucleotides, the CDR3 is TGTGCCAGCAGTCCCTTCGGGGCGAAGAACACTGAAGCTTTCTTT.

This clonotype came up a few times. In DNA form, the CDR3 reads TGTGCCTGGAGTTTCTTACTTGACAGGATTTATCCACCCCTCCACTTT. It yields the protein CAWSFLLDRIYPPLHF. V usage is TRBV30 and J usage is TRBJ1-6, with D maybe TRBD1 (6 bases). Between the trimmed V and J ends, which lost 2 bases and 11 bases, there was a span of 22 bases. The CDR3 runs 16 residues. Germline V gives CDR1 GTSNPN, CDR2 SVGIG (reference sequence).

V is TRBV6-1 and J is TRBJ2-7; 12 nucleotides agree with TRBD2. Unmatched junction bases numbered 5, after V lost 3 bases and J lost 8 bases. Germline-derived CDR1 and CDR2 are MNHNS and SASEGT. This CDR3 has 14 amino acids. The CDR3 region is CASSDLAGGPKQYF. The CDR3 DNA reads TGTGCCAGCAGTGACCTAGCGGGAGGGCCCAAGCAGTACTTC.

The J gene is TRBJ2-7, the V gene TRBV25-1; 14 nucleotides line up with TRBD2. CDR3 length: 23 residues. With 1 base clipped from V and 0 bases from J, the junction kept 20 bases outside the gene matches. CDR1 is MGHDK and CDR2 is SYGVNS in the germline V gene. CDR3: CASSESRTPGTSGSGGSSYEQYF. CDR3 DNA: TGTGCCAGCAGTGAATCCCGAACCCCCGGGACTAGCGGGAGCGGGGGTAGCTCCTACGAGCAGTACTTC.

This clonotype came up a few times. The chain couples TRBV28 to TRBJ1-6; no firm D call. Germline V gene lookup returns CDR1 MDHEN and CDR2 SYDVKM. The CDR3 is 13 amino acids. Deletions cut 5 bases from V and 10 bases from J, with 12 bases between. CDR3 sequence reads: CASSLTGSSPLHF. Here the CDR3 DNA reads TGTGCCAGCAGTCTCACGGGCAGCTCACCCCTCCACTTT.

This clonotype occurred many times. The V and J genes are TRBV11-3 and TRBJ1-3; D may be TRBD1 (5 bases). The CDR3 loop spans 15 amino acids. Trimming pared 2 bases from V and 0 bases from J, leaving 8 bases between. Germline CDR1 is SGHNT and CDR2 is YENEEA. CDR3: CASSLFRDSGNTIYF. CDR3 bases: TGTGCCAGCAGCTTATTCAGGGACTCTGGAAACACCATATATTTT. Together with reference TRBV11-3 and TRBJ1-3, the CDR3 gives the full variable domain: EAGVVQSPRYKIIEKKQPVAFWCNPISGHNTLYWYLQNLGQGPELLIRYENEEAVDDSQLPKDRFSAERLKGVDSTLKIQPAELGDSAVYLCASSLFRDSGNTIYFGEGSWLTVV.

This clonotype was counted at least ten times. The rearrangement uses TRBV4-2 and TRBJ2-1; 11 bases align to TRBD2. The CDR3 sequence is 17 residues long. The J segment lost 7 bases and the V segment lost 4 bases, leaving 12 bases of the junction unmatched. The germline V gene has CDR1 LGHNA and CDR2 YNFKEQ. CDR3 DNA sequence: TGTGCCAGCAGCCTCTTAGGTAGCGGGGGGGCCGGTAATGAGCAGTTCTTC. Protein: CASSLLGSGGAGNEQFF.